The next 21 T cell receptor beta chains were all read from a single sample in a study of blood T cell repertoires in COVID-19. Sequencing used immunoSEQ multiplex PCR; TCRdb keeps in-frame clones, though not all of them. The sample has a few hundred thousand clones; approximately 92% are singletons. The sequencing sample was made of peripheral blood. Source of these receptors: a woman in her thirties or forties who had recovered from COVID-19.

CDR3 region: CASSAHRDRGNGANVLTF. CDR3 coding DNA: TGTGCCAGTAGTGCACACCGGGACAGGGGAAACGGGGCCAACGTCCTGACTTTC. This rearrangement joins TRBV19 to TRBJ2-6, with 10 bases identical to TRBD1. CDR1 LNHDA and CDR2 SQIVND come from the germline V gene (reference sequence). The CDR3 contains 18 residues. Trimming took 5 bases from V and 4 from J; bases not matched to a gene: 11.

The chain links TRBV11-3 to TRBJ2-2, with 9 bases identical to TRBD1. The V gene end was trimmed by 6 bases and the J gene end by 0 bases; junction bases not matched to a gene: 5. This CDR3 spans 16 amino acids. Germline V CDR1 and CDR2: SGHNT, YENEEA. CDR3 protein: CASSPQGAPNTGELFF. CDR3 in DNA: TGTGCCAGCAGTCCACAGGGGGCCCCGAACACCGGGGAGCTGTTTTTT.

The rearrangement joins TRBV6-7 to TRBJ2-7; 7 bases line up with TRBD1. TRBV6-7 is designated an ORF whose function remains uncertain. This CDR3 comprises 13 residues. With 5 bases clipped from V and 3 bases from J, the junction kept 4 bases outside the gene matches. CDR3 in amino acids: CASSRHRGYEQYV. The CDR3 DNA sequence: TGTGCCAGCAGTAGACACAGGGGCTACGAGCAGTACGTC.

The chain has TRBV27 and TRBJ2-3, with 9 positions matching TRBD1. This CDR3 is 12 amino acids long. CDR1 and CDR2 (germline): MNHEY, SMNVEV (reference sequence). Trimming took 2 bases from V and 13 from J; bases not matched to a gene: 4. DNA of the CDR3: TGTGCCAGCAGTTTAGGACAGGGGAAGGAGTATTTT. Its protein product is CASSLGQGKEYF.

This clone was observed a handful of times. This chain links TRBV12-3 or TRBV12-4 with TRBJ2-1; 7 bases line up with TRBD1. There are 13 residues in the CDR3. Unmatched junction bases numbered 4, after V lost 5 bases and J lost 6 bases. CDR3 loop: CASSLGGPNEQFF. The DNA for the CDR3 is TGTGCCAGCAGTCTAGGGGGCCCCAATGAGCAGTTCTTC.

The chain is built from TRBV28 and TRBJ2-5; a possible D gene is TRBD2 (6 bases). The CDR3 runs to 13 residues. The V and J ends lost 8 bases and 5 bases respectively, with 15 bases between them. Germline V gene sequence: CDR1 MDHEN, CDR2 SYDVKM. DNA of the CDR3: TGTGCCAGCGGGCCGGAGGGAAAGGAGACCCAGTACTTC. Protein sequence: CASGPEGKETQYF.

This chain joins TRBV4-2 and TRBJ2-5, with 13 bases matching TRBD2. V lost 0 bases and J lost 5; bases outside the gene matches: 9. The CDR3 extends over 18 amino acids. CDR1 and CDR2 (germline): LGHNA, YNFKEQ. The CDR3 sequence: CASSQDFRTSGGLETQYF. The CDR3, as DNA: TGTGCCAGCAGCCAAGATTTCCGGACTAGCGGGGGTCTTGAGACCCAGTACTTC.

This clone was seen just once. This chain links TRBV11-2 with TRBJ2-3; the match to TRBD2 covers 9 bases. CDR1 is SGHAT, CDR2 FQNNGV, per germline. V lost 4 bases, J lost 6 bases, and 2 bases stayed unmatched. The CDR3 has 13 amino acids. The CDR3 sequence is CASSSGTSDTQYF. CDR3 DNA sequence: TGTGCCAGCAGCTCAGGGACTAGCGATACGCAGTATTTT.

The rearrangement uses TRBV24-1 and TRBJ2-2; 8 positions match TRBD1. CDR3 size: 16 residues. V lost 2 bases, J lost 2 bases, and 3 bases stayed unmatched. CDR1 KGHDR and CDR2 SFDVKD come from the germline V gene. The CDR3 coding sequence is TGTGCCACCAGTGATTACAGGGGGTCAAACACCGGGGAGCTGTTTTTT. This translates into CATSDYRGSNTGELFF.

This chain connects TRBV13 to TRBJ2-5; tentatively, D is TRBD2 (6 bases). The V gene's germline CDR1 is PRHDT and CDR2 FYEKMQ (reference sequence). The CDR3 extends over 15 amino acids. V lost 3 bases and J 5 bases, leaving 16 bases between the germline ends. This CDR3 is CASSLALEGRETQYF. In DNA form, the CDR3 reads TGTGCCAGCAGCTTGGCCCTGGAGGGGCGGGAGACCCAGTACTTC.

This clone was picked up one time. This chain uses TRBV7-9 with TRBJ2-3; weak D call: TRBD1 (6 bases). Germline V gene lookup returns CDR1 SEHNR and CDR2 FQNEAQ (reference sequence). There are 16 residues in the CDR3. Trimming removed 2 bases at V and 10 bases at J, with 22 bases between. The CDR3 spells CASSLHERAAQGSQYF. The DNA of the CDR3 is TGTGCCAGCAGCTTACACGAACGAGCAGCACAGGGTTCGCAGTATTTT.

The rearrangement joins TRBV3-1 (or the pseudogene TRBV3-2) to TRBJ1-1, with TRBD1 identical over 7 bases. Germline values: CDR1 LGHDT, CDR2 YNNKEL (reference sequence). The CDR3 is 14 amino acids. Germline trimming cut 2 bases from V and 3 bases from J; bases unmatched to any gene: 3. CDR3 amino acids: CASSQMRGHTEAFF. The CDR3 bases are TGTGCCAGCAGCCAAATGAGGGGGCACACTGAAGCTTTCTTT.

This rearrangement joins TRBV19 to TRBJ2-3; possibly TRBD2 for D (6 bases). Trimming removed 4 bases at V and 6 bases at J, with 14 bases between. The CDR3 is 14 amino acids. Germline CDR1 reads LNHDA; CDR2 reads SQIVND (reference sequence). CDR3 sequence: CASSKGLRMDTQYF. CDR3 DNA sequence: TGTGCCAGTAGTAAGGGACTCCGGATGGATACGCAGTATTTT.

The chain has TRBV5-6 and TRBJ2-7; D is unclear. Trimming took off 9 bases at V and 3 bases at J, with 19 bases between the two ends. CDR3 length equals 14 residues. Germline CDR1 SGHDT, CDR2 YYEEEE. The CDR3 DNA sequence: TGTGCCACCACTATGTCCGGAGACCTCTACGAGCAGTACGTC. Protein: CATTMSGDLYEQYV.

This clone came up a few times. The V gene is TRBV27, the J gene TRBJ2-1; 9 bases are a match to TRBD2. Germline V gene sequence: CDR1 MNHEY, CDR2 SMNVEV (reference sequence). The V gene end was trimmed by 6 bases and the J gene end by 9 bases; junction bases not matched to a gene: 12. There are 15 residues in the CDR3. CDR3: CASRPGLAGVGEQFF. CDR3 bases: TGTGCCAGCAGACCCGGGTTAGCGGGAGTGGGTGAGCAGTTCTTC.

V and J are TRBV6-5 and TRBJ1-2; TRBD1 matches at 7 bases. This CDR3 has 13 residues. Germline V CDR1 and CDR2: MNHEY, SVGAGI. V lost 5 bases to trimming and J lost 7 bases; unmatched junction nucleotides: 7. Here the CDR3 DNA reads TGTGCCAGCAGTCCCACAGGGGAAGCTGGCTACACCTTC. Protein: CASSPTGEAGYTF.

The chain is built from TRBV9 and TRBJ2-3; 9 bases agree with TRBD2. Germline CDR1 reads SGDLS; CDR2 reads YYNGEE. With V trimmed by 0 bases and J by 7 bases, 9 bases remained unmatched. The CDR3 loop spans 16 amino acids. CDR3: CASSVDSSGSRNTQYF. The CDR3 region has the DNA TGTGCCAGCAGCGTAGATAGTAGCGGGAGCCGGAATACGCAGTATTTT.

The J gene is TRBJ2-1, the V gene TRBV5-4; the D gene is possibly TRBD1 (6 bases). The CDR3 totals 16 residues. Per the germline V gene, CDR1 is SGHNT and CDR2 is YYREEE (reference sequence). The ends were cut back, 0 bases at V and 4 bases at J, with 14 bases in the middle. The chain's CDR3 is CASSLADGGSYNEQFF. The CDR3 nucleotides read TGTGCCAGCAGCTTGGCCGATGGGGGCTCATACAATGAGCAGTTCTTC.

This clone was recorded once. The V call is TRBV6-5, the J call TRBJ1-2; a possible D gene is TRBD1 (5 bases). CDR3 length: 15 amino acids. Germline V gives CDR1 MNHEY, CDR2 SVGAGI. The germline V and J ends were trimmed by 7 bases and 4 bases, with 19 bases remaining between them. CDR3 nucleotides: TGTGCCAGCAAGAGGAATACAGGAGTCCTCTATGGCTACACCTTC. It codes for CASKRNTGVLYGYTF.

This chain uses TRBV10-2 with TRBJ1-3; D is ambiguous. Trimming left V 0 bases short and J 4 bases short, with 4 bases between. Germline CDR1 WSHSY, CDR2 SAAADI. This CDR3 has 13 amino acids. The DNA for the CDR3 is TGCGCCAGCAGTGAGTCGAGAGGAAACACCATATATTTT. Amino acids: CASSESRGNTIYF.

This chain uses TRBV3-1 (or the pseudogene TRBV3-2) with TRBJ2-3; D uncertain. CDR3 length: 13 residues. Trimming removed 1 base from V and 0 bases from J, with 2 bases in between. Germline values: CDR1 LGHDT, CDR2 YNNKEL (reference sequence). Written as DNA, the CDR3 is TGTGCCAGCAGCCAAGCTAGCACAGATACGCAGTATTTT. Its protein product is CASSQASTDTQYF.